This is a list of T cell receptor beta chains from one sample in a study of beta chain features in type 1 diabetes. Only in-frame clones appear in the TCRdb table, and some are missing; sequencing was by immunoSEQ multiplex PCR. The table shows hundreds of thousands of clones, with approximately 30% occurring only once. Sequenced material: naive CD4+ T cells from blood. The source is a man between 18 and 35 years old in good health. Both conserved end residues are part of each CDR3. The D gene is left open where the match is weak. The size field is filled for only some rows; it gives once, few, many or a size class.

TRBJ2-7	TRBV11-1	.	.	TGTGCCAGCGGGCCCTCGGGCTATGACTACGAGCAGTACTTC	CASGPSGYDYEQYF
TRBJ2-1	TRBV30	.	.	TGTGCCTGGAGTAGATTGCCGACTTATCCTTACAATGAGCAGTTCTTC	CAWSRLPTYPYNEQFF
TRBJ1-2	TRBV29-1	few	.	TGCAGCGTTCTCGGGGGTGGCTACACCTTC	CSVLGGGYTF
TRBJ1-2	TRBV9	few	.	TGTGCCAGCAGCGTAACGGGGGAGAACTATGGCTACACCTTC	CASSVTGENYGYTF
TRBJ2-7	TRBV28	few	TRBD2	TGTGCCAGCAGCATGGGACTAGCGTCTAGGGAGCAGTACTTC	CASSMGLASREQYF
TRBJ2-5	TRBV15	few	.	TGTGCCACCAGCAGACCCCCCGGGATCCAGTACTTC	CATSRPPGIQYF
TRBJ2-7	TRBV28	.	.	TGTGCCAGCACCGGTCCGGGACACACCTACGAGCAGTACTTC	CASTGPGHTYEQYF
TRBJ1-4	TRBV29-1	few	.	TGCAGTGTCGGACAGAATGAAAAACTGTTTTTT	CSVGQNEKLFF
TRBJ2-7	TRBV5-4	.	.	TGTGCCAGCAGCTTGAAAGGAAAGGTGTCCTACGAGCAGTACTTC	CASSLKGKVSYEQYF
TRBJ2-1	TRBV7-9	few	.	TGTGCCAGCAGCTTCTTCGATGAGCAGTTCTTC	CASSFFDEQFF
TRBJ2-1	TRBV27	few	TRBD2	TGTGCCAGCAGCAAGAATAGCGGGAGAGGGGGCAATGAGCAGTTCTTC	CASSKNSGRGGNEQFF
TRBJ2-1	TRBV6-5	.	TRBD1	TGTGCCAGCAGCCGCCCCAACAGGGGATACAATGAGCAGTTCTTC	CASSRPNRGYNEQFF
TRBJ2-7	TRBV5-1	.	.	TGCGCCAGCAGCTCGGACGGGCGCGTGCACTTC	CASSSDGRVHF
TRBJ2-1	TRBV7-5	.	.	TGTGTCAGAAGCTTACCAGGACAGGGCAATGAGCAGTTCTTC	CVRSLPGQGNEQFF
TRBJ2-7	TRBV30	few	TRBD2	TGTGCCTGGAGTGCTGCCGGGCGGGAGAACTACGAGCAGTACTTC	CAWSAAGRENYEQYF
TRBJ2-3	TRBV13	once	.	TGTGCCAGCAGCTTAGATGGGGGGAGCACAGATACGCAGTATTTT	CASSLDGGSTDTQYF
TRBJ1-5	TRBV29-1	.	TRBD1	TGCAGCGTCGTGACAGGGTCAGACAATCAGCCCCAGCATTTT	CSVVTGSDNQPQHF
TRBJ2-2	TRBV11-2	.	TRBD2	TGTGCCAGCAGCCGGGGACTAGCGGGAACCGGGGAGCTGTTTTTT	CASSRGLAGTGELFF
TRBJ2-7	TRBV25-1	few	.	TGTGCCAGCAGTGCTGGGTCCTACGAGCAGTACTTC	CASSAGSYEQYF
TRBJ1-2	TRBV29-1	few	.	TGCAGCGTTGAGGTCTGGGCCTCTGCTAACTATGGCTACACCTTC	CSVEVWASANYGYTF
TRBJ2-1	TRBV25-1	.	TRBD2	TGTGCCAGCAGTGATCCGGGACTAGCGGGAGTTCATGAGCAGTTCTTC	CASSDPGLAGVHEQFF
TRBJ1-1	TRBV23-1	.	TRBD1	TGCGCCAGCAGTCGAAACTGGTCGGGGACAGGGGACACTGAAGCTTTCTTT	CASSRNWSGTGDTEAFF
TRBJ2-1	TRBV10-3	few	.	TGTGCCATTATGGCCAGGGATGATGAGCAGTTCTTC	CAIMARDDEQFF
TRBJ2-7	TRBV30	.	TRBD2	TGTGCCTGGAGGGGACTAGACTACGAGCAGTACTTC	CAWRGLDYEQYF